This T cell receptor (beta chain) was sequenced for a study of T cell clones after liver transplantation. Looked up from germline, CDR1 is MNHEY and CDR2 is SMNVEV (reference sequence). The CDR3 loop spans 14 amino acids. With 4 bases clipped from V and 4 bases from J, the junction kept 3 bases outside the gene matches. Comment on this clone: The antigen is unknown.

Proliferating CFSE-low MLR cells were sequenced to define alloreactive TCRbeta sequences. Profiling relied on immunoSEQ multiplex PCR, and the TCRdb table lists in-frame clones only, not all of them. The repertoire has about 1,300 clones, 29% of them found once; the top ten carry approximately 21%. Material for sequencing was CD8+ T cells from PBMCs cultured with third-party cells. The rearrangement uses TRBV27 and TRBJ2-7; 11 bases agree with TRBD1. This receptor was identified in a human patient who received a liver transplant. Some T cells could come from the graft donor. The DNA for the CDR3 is TGTGCCAGCAGTTGGACAGGGGGCTTATACGAGCAGTACTTC. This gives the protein CASSWTGGLYEQYF.